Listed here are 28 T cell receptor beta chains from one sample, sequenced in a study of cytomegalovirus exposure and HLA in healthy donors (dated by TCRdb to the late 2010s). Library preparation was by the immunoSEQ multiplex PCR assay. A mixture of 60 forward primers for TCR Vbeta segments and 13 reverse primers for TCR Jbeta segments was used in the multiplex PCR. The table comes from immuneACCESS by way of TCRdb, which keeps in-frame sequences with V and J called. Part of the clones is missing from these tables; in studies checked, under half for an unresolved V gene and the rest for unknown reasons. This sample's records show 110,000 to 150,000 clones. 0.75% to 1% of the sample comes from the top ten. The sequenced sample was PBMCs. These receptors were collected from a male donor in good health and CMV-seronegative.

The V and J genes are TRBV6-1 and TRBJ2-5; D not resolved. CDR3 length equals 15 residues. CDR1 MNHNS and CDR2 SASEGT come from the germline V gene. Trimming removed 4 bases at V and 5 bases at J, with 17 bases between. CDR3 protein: CASSGILLATETQYF. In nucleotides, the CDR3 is TGTGCCAGCAGTGGTATATTGTTGGCAACGGAGACCCAGTACTTC.

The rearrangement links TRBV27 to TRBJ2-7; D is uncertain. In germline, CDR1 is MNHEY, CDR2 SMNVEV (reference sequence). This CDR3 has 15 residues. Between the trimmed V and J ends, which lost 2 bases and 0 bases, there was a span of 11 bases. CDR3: CASSLLGGPSYEQYF. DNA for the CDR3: TGTGCCAGCAGTTTACTTGGCGGTCCCTCCTACGAGCAGTACTTC.

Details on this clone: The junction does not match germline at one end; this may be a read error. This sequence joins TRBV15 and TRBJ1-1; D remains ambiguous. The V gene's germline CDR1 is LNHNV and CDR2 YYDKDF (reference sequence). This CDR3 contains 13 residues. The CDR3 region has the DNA TGTGCCACCGGCAGTACAGCGAACACTGAAGCTTTCTTT. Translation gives CATGSTANTEAFF. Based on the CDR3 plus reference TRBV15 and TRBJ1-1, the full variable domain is DAMVIQNPRYQVTQFGKPVTLSCSQTLNHNVMYWYQQKSSQAPKLLFHYYDKDFNNEADTPDNFQSRRPNTSFCFLDIRSPGLGDTAMYLCATGSTANTEAFFGQGTRLTVV.

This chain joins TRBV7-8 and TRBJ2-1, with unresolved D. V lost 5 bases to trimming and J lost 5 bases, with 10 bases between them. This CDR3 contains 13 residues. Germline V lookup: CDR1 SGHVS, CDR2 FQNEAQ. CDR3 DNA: TGTGCCAGCAGCACTCCCTTTCACAATGAGCAGTTCTTC. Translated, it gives CASSTPFHNEQFF.

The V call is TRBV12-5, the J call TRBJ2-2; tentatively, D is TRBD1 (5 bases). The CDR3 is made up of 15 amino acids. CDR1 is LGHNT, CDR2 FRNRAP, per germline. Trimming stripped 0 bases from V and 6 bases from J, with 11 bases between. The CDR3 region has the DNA TGTGCTAGTGGTTTGGTACAGGATGTAGCCGGGGAGCTGTTTTTT. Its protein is CASGLVQDVAGELFF.

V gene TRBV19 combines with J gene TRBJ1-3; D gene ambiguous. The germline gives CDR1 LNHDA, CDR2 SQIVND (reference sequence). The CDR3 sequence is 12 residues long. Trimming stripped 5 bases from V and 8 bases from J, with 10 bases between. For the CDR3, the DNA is TGTGCCAGTAGTTGGGTGGCGGACACCATATATTTT. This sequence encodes CASSWVADTIYF. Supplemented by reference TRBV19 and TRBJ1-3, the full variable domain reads DGGITQSPKYLFRKEGQNVTLSCEQNLNHDAMYWYRQDPGQGLRLIYYSQIVNDFQKGDIAEGYSVSREKKESFPLTVTSAQKNPTAFYLCASSWVADTIYFGEGSWLTVV.

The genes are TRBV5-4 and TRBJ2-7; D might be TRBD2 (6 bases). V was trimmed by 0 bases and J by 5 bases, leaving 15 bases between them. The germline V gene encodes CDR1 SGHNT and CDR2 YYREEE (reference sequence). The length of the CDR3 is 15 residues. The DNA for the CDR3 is TGTGCCAGCAGCTTGGGGACTACAAAGGTGCACGAGCAGTACTTC. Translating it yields CASSLGTTKVHEQYF.

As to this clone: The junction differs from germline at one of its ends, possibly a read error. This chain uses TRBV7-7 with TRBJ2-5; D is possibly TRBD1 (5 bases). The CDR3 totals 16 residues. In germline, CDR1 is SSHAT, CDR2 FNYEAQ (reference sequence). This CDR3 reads CASSQTGRAFGETQYF. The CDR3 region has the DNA TGTGCTAGCAGCCAAACGGGCAGGGCATTTGGGGAGACCCAGTACTTC.

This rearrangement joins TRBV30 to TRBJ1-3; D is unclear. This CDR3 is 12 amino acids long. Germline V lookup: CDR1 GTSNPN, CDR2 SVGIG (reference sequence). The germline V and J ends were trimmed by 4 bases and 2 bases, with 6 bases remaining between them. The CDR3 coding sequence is TGTGCCTGGACAACTGCTGGAAACACCATATATTTT. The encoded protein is CAWTTAGNTIYF.

The CDR3 coding sequence is TGTGCCAGCATTCCGGGGGGAGTTCATGGCTACACCTTC. This gives the protein CASIPGGVHGYTF. This sequence joins TRBV6-6 and TRBJ1-2; weak D call: TRBD1 (5 bases). Trimming took 7 bases from V and 6 from J, leaving 15 bases between them. Germline-derived CDR1 and CDR2 are MNHNY and SVGAGI (reference sequence). This CDR3 comprises 13 residues.

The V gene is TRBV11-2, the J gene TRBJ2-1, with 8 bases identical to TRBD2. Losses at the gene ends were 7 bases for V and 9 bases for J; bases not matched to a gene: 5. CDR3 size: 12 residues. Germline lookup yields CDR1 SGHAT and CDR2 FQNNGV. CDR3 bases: TGTGCCAGCATCCTCACTAGCGGTGAGCAGTTCTTC. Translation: CASILTSGEQFF.

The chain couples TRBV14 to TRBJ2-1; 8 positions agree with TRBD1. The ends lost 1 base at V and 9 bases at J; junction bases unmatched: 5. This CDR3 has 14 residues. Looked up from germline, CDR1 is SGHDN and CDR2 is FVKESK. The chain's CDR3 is CASSQAQGAGEQFF. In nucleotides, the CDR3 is TGTGCCAGCAGCCAAGCTCAGGGGGCCGGTGAGCAGTTCTTC.

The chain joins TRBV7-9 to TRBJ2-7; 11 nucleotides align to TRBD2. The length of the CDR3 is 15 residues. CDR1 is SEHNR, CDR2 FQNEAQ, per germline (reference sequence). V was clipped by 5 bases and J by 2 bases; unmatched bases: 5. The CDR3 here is CASSPRLAGPYEQYF. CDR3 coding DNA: TGTGCCAGCAGCCCTAGACTAGCGGGGCCCTACGAGCAGTACTTC.

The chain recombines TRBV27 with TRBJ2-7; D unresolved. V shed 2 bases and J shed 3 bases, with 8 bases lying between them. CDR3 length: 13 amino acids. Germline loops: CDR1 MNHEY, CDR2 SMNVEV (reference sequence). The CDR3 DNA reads TGTGCCAGCAGTTTACTGGGCGACTACGAGCAGTACTTC. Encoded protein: CASSLLGDYEQYF.

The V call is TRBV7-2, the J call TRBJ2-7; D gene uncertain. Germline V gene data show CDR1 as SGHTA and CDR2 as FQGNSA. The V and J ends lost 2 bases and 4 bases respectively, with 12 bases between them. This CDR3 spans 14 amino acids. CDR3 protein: CASSLWLEMYEQYF. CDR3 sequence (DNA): TGTGCCAGCAGCTTATGGCTAGAAATGTACGAGCAGTACTTC. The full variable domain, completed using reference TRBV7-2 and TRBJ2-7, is GAGVSQSPSNKVTEKGKDVELRCDPISGHTALYWYRQSLGQGLEFLIYFQGNSAPDKSGLPSDRFSAERTGGSVSTLTIQRTQQEDSAVYLCASSLWLEMYEQYFGPGTRLTVT.

The CDR3 sequence: CASSRGVPTRTEAFF. CDR3 sequence (DNA): TGTGCCAGTTCACGGGGGGTGCCGACAAGGACTGAAGCTTTCTTT. The chain uses TRBV19 and TRBJ1-1, with D perhaps matching TRBD1 (5 bases). The CDR3 totals 15 residues. V was cut by 8 bases and J by 5 bases, with 21 bases left in between. Germline CDR1 LNHDA, CDR2 SQIVND (reference sequence).

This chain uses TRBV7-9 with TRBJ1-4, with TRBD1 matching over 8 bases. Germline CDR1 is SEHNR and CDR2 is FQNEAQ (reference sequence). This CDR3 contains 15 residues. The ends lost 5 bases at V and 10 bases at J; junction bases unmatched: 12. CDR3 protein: CASSVDRGRFGKLFF. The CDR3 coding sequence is TGTGCCAGCAGCGTCGACAGGGGCCGTTTTGGAAAACTGTTTTTT.

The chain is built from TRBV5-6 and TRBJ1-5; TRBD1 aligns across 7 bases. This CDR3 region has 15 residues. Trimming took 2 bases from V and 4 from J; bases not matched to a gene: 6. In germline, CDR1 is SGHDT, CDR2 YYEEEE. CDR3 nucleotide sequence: TGTGCCAGCAGCTTTCAGACAGGGAAAAATCAGCCCCAGCATTTT. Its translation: CASSFQTGKNQPQHF. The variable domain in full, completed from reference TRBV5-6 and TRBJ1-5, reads DAGVTQSPTHLIKTRGQQVTLRCSPKSGHDTVSWYQQALGQGPQFIFQYYEEEERQRGNFPDRFSGHQFPNYSSELNVNALLLGDSALYLCASSFQTGKNQPQHFGDGTRLSIL.

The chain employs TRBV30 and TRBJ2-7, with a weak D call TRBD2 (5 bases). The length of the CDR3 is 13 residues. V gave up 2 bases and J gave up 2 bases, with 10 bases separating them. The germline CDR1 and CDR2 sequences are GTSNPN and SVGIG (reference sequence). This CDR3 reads CAWSWGSAYEQYF. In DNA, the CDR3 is TGTGCCTGGAGTTGGGGTAGCGCCTACGAGCAGTACTTC.

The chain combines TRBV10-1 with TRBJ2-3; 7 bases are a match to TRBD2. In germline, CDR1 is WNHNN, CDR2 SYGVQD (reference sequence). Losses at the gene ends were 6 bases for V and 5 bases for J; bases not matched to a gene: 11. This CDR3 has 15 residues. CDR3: CASSAPTSVRDTQYF. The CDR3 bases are TGCGCCAGCAGCGCCCCAACTAGCGTCAGAGATACGCAGTATTTT.

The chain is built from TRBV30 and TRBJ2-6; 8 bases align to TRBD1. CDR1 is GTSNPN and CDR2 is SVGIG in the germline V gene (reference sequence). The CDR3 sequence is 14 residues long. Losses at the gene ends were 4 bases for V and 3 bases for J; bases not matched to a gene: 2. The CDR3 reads CAWKQGGGANVLTF. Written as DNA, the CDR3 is TGTGCCTGGAAACAGGGGGGTGGGGCCAACGTCCTGACTTTC.

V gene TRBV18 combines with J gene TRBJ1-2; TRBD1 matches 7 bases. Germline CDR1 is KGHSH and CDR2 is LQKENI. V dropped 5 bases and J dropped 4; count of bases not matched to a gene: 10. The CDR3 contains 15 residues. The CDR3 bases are TGTGCCAGCTCAACCCGGACAGGTTCTGGCTATGGCTACACCTTC. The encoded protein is CASSTRTGSGYGYTF.

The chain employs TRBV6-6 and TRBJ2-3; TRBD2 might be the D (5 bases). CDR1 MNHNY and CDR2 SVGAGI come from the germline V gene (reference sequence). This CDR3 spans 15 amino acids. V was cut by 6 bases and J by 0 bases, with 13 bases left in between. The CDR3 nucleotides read TGTGCCAGCAGCCAAAAGCGGTCTAGCACAGATACGCAGTATTTT. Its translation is CASSQKRSSTDTQYF.

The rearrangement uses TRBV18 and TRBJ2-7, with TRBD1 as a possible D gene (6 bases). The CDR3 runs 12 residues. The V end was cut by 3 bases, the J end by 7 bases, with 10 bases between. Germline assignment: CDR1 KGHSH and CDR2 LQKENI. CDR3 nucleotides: TGTGCCAGCTCACCTACCGACAGGGAGCAGTACTTC. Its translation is CASSPTDREQYF.

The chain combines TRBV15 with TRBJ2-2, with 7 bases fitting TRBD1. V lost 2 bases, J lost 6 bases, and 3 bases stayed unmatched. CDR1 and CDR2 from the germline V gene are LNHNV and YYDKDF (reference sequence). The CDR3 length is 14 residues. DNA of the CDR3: TGTGCCACCAGCAGACTACAGGGGTCCGGGGAGCTGTTTTTT. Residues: CATSRLQGSGELFF.

CDR3: CASSLAAGRLTEAFF. The CDR3 nucleotides read TGCGCCAGCAGCTTGGCCGCAGGGCGGCTCACTGAAGCTTTCTTT. The rearrangement uses TRBV5-1 and TRBJ1-1, with D possibly being TRBD1 (5 bases). Trimming cost V 0 bases and J 4 bases, with 13 bases left between them. The germline gives CDR1 SGHRS, CDR2 YFSETQ. This CDR3 spans 15 amino acids.

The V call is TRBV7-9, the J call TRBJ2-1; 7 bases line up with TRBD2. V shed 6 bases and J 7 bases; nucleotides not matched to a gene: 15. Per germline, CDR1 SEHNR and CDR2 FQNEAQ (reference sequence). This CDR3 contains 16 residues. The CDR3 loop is CASRFHLAGDLNEQFF. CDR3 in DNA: TGTGCCAGCAGGTTTCACCTCGCGGGGGACCTTAATGAGCAGTTCTTC.

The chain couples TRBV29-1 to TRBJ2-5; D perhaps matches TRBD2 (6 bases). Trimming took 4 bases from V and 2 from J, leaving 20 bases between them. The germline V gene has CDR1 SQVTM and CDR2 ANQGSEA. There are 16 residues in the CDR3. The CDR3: CSVVFGGSGPQETQYF. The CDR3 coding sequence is TGCAGCGTTGTTTTTGGGGGGTCTGGGCCACAAGAGACCCAGTACTTC.